Below, 14 T cell receptor beta chains from the same sample are listed, as sequenced in a study of CD8 T cells in ankylosing spondylitis. Points from the study as a whole: Seemingly characteristic of ankylosing spondylitis blood was a TCR beta motif consisting of fewer than 10 highly homologous variants.

These receptors lack a known antigen. MiXCR, run by TCRdb on the 5' RACE reads, gives a single entry per CDR3 protein. The table records fewer than 250,000 distinct CDR3 sequences, about 16% of them present only once. Source material: blood, either unsorted or a sorted T cell fraction (not recorded which). All receptors derive from a male donor with ankylosing spondylitis.

This clonotype has just a few counts. J is TRBJ2-7 and V is TRBV6-2 or TRBV6-3; 11 positions agree with TRBD1. Per germline, CDR1 MNHEY and CDR2 SVGEGT. J lost 4 bases, V lost 0 bases, and 11 bases had no gene match. The CDR3 loop spans 18 amino acids. The CDR3 region has the DNA TGTGCCAGCAGTTACTCGATCGGATGGGACAGGGGGTTATACGAGCAGTACTTC. It yields the protein CASSYSIGWDRGLYEQYF.

This clonotype was picked up a small number of times. The J gene is TRBJ2-3, the V gene TRBV7-9, with D possibly TRBD1 on 6 matching bases. This CDR3 has 15 residues. Germline lookup yields CDR1 SEHNR and CDR2 FQNEAQ (reference sequence). The V end lost 7 bases, the J end lost 0 bases, and 14 bases lay between the germline ends. The CDR3 spells CASTRGDTSTDTQYF. The DNA of the CDR3 is TGTGCCAGCACTCGTGGGGACACGAGCACAGATACGCAGTATTTT.

This clonotype was seen a few times. The V gene is TRBV5-1, the J gene TRBJ1-1; unclear D gene. Germline CDR1 is SGHRS and CDR2 is YFSETQ. This CDR3 contains 14 residues. Between the trimmed V and J ends, which lost 2 bases and 6 bases, there was a span of 14 bases. Here the CDR3 reads CASSLGPRAAEAFF. Here the CDR3 DNA reads TGCGCCAGCAGCTTAGGCCCCCGGGCGGCTGAAGCTTTCTTT.

This clonotype was observed a handful of times. The chain uses TRBV19 and TRBJ1-2; possibly TRBD1 for D (5 bases). Trimming pared 7 bases from V and 3 bases from J, leaving 9 bases between. The CDR3 covers 12 residues. Germline CDR1 LNHDA, CDR2 SQIVND (reference sequence). The CDR3 region has the DNA TGTGCCAGTACACAGGACCACTATGGCTACACCTTC. This translates into CASTQDHYGYTF.

As DNA, the CDR3 is TGTGCCAGCAGCCAAGCGGGGGCGGGGTACAATCAAGAGACCCAGTACTTC. Protein sequence: CASSQAGAGYNQETQYF. The rearrangement links TRBV3-1 to TRBJ2-5; D possibly uses TRBD1 or TRBD2 (6 bases each). CDR1 is LGHDT and CDR2 is YNNKEL in the germline V gene (reference sequence). Trimming left V 1 base short and J 2 bases short, with 17 bases between. The CDR3 is 17 residues long.

V and J are TRBV28 and TRBJ1-3; D ambiguous. Between the trimmed V and J ends, which lost 3 bases and 0 bases, there was a span of 6 bases. CDR3 length: 14 amino acids. The V gene's germline CDR1 is MDHEN and CDR2 SYDVKM. The CDR3 here is CASSFDFSGNTIYF. CDR3 in DNA: TGTGCCAGCAGTTTTGACTTCTCTGGAAACACCATATATTTT.

The CDR3 sequence is CASSQPMLAGSYNEQFF. As DNA, the CDR3 is TGTGCCAGCAGCCAACCCATGCTGGCGGGGTCCTACAATGAGCAGTTCTTC. The rearrangement uses TRBV16 and TRBJ2-1, with D tentatively TRBD2 (6 bases). V lost 2 bases, J lost 1 base, and 15 bases lay in between. The CDR3 has 17 amino acids. Germline CDR1 reads KGHSY; CDR2 reads FQNENV.

This clonotype was observed a few times. J is TRBJ1-1 and V is TRBV15, with D possibly TRBD1 on 6 matching bases. The CDR3 runs to 15 residues. V lost 3 bases and J lost 3, with 14 bases in between. Germline V gives CDR1 LNHNV, CDR2 YYDKDF (reference sequence). DNA of the CDR3: TGTGCCACCAGCAGTTTCAGGGGCATAGACACTGAAGCTTTCTTT. This codes for CATSSFRGIDTEAFF.

In its sample, this clonotype was seen a few times. This chain links TRBV7-9 with TRBJ2-1; 13 nucleotides line up with TRBD2. V was clipped by 4 bases and J by 5 bases; unmatched bases: 2. From germline, CDR1 is SEHNR and CDR2 FQNEAQ (reference sequence). This CDR3 has 15 residues. The CDR3 DNA is TGTGCCAGCAGCTCCGGACTAGCGGGAGACAATGAGCAGTTCTTC. Residues: CASSSGLAGDNEQFF.

This clonotype was found a few times. The V call is TRBV6-2 or TRBV6-3, the J call TRBJ2-1; 10 bases align to TRBD1. This CDR3 has 17 amino acids. CDR1 is MNHEY and CDR2 is SVGEGT in the germline V gene. J lost 5 bases, V lost 0 bases, and 7 bases had no gene match. The DNA for the CDR3 is TGTGCCAGCAGTTACTCAGATGGGACAGGGGCCGACAATGAGCAGTTCTTC. Its protein product is CASSYSDGTGADNEQFF.

The J gene is TRBJ2-7, the V gene TRBV5-5; 12 bases line up with TRBD2. The V segment lost 5 bases and the J segment 5 bases; nucleotides outside the gene matches: 8. From germline, CDR1 is SGHKS and CDR2 YYEKEE (reference sequence). The CDR3 has 15 amino acids. CDR3 bases: TGTGCCAGCAGTCATATGACTAGCGGGAGAAACGAGCAGTACTTC. It encodes CASSHMTSGRNEQYF. Filled out from reference TRBV5-5 and TRBJ2-7, the complete variable domain reads DAGVTQSPTHLIKTRGQQVTLRCSPISGHKSVSWYQQVLGQGPQFIFQYYEKEERGRGNFPDRFSARQFPNYSSELNVNALLLGDSALYLCASSHMTSGRNEQYFGPGTRLTVT.

V and J are TRBV2 and TRBJ2-3, with 7 bases lining up with TRBD1. The J segment lost 11 bases and the V segment lost 2 bases, leaving 4 bases of the junction unmatched. There are 12 residues in the CDR3. The germline V gene encodes CDR1 SNHLY and CDR2 FYNNEI. The CDR3 DNA is TGTGCCAGCAGTGAAACAGGGGAGATGCAGTATTTT. It yields the protein CASSETGEMQYF.

This clonotype occurred a few times. J is TRBJ2-1 and V is TRBV27; tentatively, D is TRBD2 (5 bases). V was clipped by 4 bases and J by 0 bases, with 19 bases between them. The CDR3 has 18 residues. Germline CDR1 is MNHEY and CDR2 is SMNVEV (reference sequence). CDR3 bases: TGTGCCAGCAGTTGGGCTTCTAGCATTGCCCCCTCCTACAATGAGCAGTTCTTC. Residues: CASSWASSIAPSYNEQFF.

This clonotype was counted only a few times. The genes are TRBV5-1 and TRBJ1-1; maybe TRBD1 (6 bases). Trimming pared 0 bases from V and 5 bases from J, leaving 11 bases between. This CDR3 contains 14 residues. CDR1 is SGHRS and CDR2 is YFSETQ in the germline V gene. The CDR3 region is CASSLEQGWTEAFF. CDR3 coding DNA: TGCGCCAGCAGCTTGGAGCAGGGGTGGACTGAAGCTTTCTTT.